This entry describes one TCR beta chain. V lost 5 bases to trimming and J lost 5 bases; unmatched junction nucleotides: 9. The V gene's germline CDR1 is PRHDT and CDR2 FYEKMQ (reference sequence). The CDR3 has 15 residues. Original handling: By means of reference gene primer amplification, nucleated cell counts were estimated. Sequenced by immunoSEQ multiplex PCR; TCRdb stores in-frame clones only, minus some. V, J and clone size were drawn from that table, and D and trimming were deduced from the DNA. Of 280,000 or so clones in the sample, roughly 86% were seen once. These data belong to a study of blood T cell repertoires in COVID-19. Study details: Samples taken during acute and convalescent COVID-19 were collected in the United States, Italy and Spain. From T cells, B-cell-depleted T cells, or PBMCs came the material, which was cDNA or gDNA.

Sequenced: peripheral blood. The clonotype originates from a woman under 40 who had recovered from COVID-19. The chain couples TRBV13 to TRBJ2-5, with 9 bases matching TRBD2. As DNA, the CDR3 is TGTGCCAGCAGCGAGACTAGCGGCCCCCGGGAGACCCAGTACTTC. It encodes CASSETSGPRETQYF.